This note documents a single T cell receptor (beta chain) sequence. What this receptor recognizes is not known. Base qualities are not at hand, and no much larger clone is one base apart. The sample belongs to a study of T cell responses to AZD1222 COVID-19 vaccine (dated by TCRdb to about 2021). As for the study more broadly: TCR sequencing was performed for about 250 trial participants, of whom 200 to 220 were given two doses of AZD1222 and around 26 were given two doses of MenACWY control vaccine. Enrollment into the trials was organized by age into subgroups of 18-55, 56-69 and 70-plus years, and those subgroups contained roughly 150, 30 and 60 TCR-sequenced participants, respectively. The study at large found these results: Reportedly, close to half of the unique spike-specific TCRs recognized epitopes lying outside the regions that are mutated in the B.1.351 and B.1.1.7 variants. Participants were mostly white British and included more females than males, and it was suggested by the authors that clonal diversity may have been underestimated. Vaccine-associated CD4 TCRs spanned the whole spike protein, with dominant responses in regions 160-218 and 743-854. A significant rise in spike-specific TCR breadth and depth was observed after two AZD1222 doses relative to day 0 and relative to MenACWY recipients. Only six AZD1222 recipients were SARS-CoV-2 seropositive at baseline, limiting conclusions about previously exposed vaccinees. The 56-69-year group was small, and its depth increase did not reach significance, likely because of low power. Because no samples from the day 14 peak response were available, repertoires could be characterized only after the peak T cell response.

Germline trimming amounts to 5 bases on V and 4 bases on J, with 3 as the count of junction bases outside the gene matches. CDR1 and CDR2 (MDHEN, SYDVKM) derive from the germline V gene. The cysteine opens and the phenylalanine closes a CDR3 of 14 amino acids. The kept DNA is CDR3 alone, 42 bases in frame from the first base. The CDR3 regions of human TCRbeta chains were analyzed by immunosequencing. The original pipeline was this. Repertoire TCRs were checked for matches against a reference library of SARS-CoV-2-specific TCRs that had been generated using the MIRA antigen-specificity platform. Breadth was defined as the fraction of unique TCRs that were SARS-CoV-2-associated. Depth was defined as the fraction of total T cells that were SARS-CoV-2-associated. Using the MIRA data, each spike-specific TCR was assigned both to the spike region to which the TCR was reactive and to a CD4 or CD8 class. Log10-transformed breadth and depth values were compared by one-way ANOVA with Sidak's multiple comparisons tests. TCRdb retrieved this table from immuneACCESS and kept in-frame rearrangements only. Not all clones are present; in checked studies, unresolved V genes account for under half, and no reason is known for the remainder. V and J calls and clone size are given by that table; D and trimming were obtained from the DNA. Here the sample has about 150,000 clones; around 85% occur a single time. Roughly 5% of the sample lies in the top ten.

The time point label corresponds to: baseline before first vaccination. According to the study, the label for this sample's treatment or condition signals: meningococcal conjugate vaccine given as trial control. Vaccinee samples were obtained from the UK trials COV001 and COV002, which included a single-blind randomized controlled phase 2/3 trial of AZD1222 (ChAdOx1 nCoV-19) in healthy adults. For TCRbeta chain sequencing, PBMC samples were collected from trial participants at day 0 and at day 28 after the second dose. The source was peripheral blood, collected on day 0 of MenACWY control vaccination. Here the chain combines TRBV28 and TRBJ2-1; 9 bases in the middle match TRBD1. This receptor was taken from an adult in good health. The CDR3 region: CASSLTGGYNEQFF. The DNA is TGTGCCAGCAGTCTGACAGGGGGATACAATGAGCAGTTCTTC.